These 17 T cell receptor beta chains were all obtained from the same sample, sequenced in a study of CD8+CD57+ T cells in acquired aplastic anemia. Genomic DNA templated the TCR beta VDJ and CDR3 profiling. TCRdb recomputed calls from the reads with MiXCR, one row per CDR3 protein. Of some 68,000 distinct CDR3 sequences listed, roughly half are singletons. The sample taken for sequencing was sorted CD4+, CD8+, or CD8+CD57+ T cells (not recorded which) from PBMCs. Receptors originate from a human donor in good health, serving as a control.

A note on this clonotype: At one end, the junction sequence differs from germline, possibly due to a read error. The genes are TRBV7-9 and TRBJ1-2, with D perhaps matching TRBD1 (5 bases). The V gene's germline CDR1 is SEHNR and CDR2 FQNEAQ (reference sequence). This CDR3 has 14 amino acids. CDR3 amino acids: CASSPTLDGGGCTF. The DNA of the CDR3 is TGTGCCAGCAGCCCGACTCTGGACGGGGGTGGCTGCACCTTC.

This sequence joins TRBV5-4 and TRBJ2-7; 9 positions match TRBD2. Per the germline V gene, CDR1 is SGHNT and CDR2 is YYREEE (reference sequence). The J segment lost 6 bases and the V segment lost 0 bases, leaving 4 bases of the junction unmatched. The CDR3 covers 14 residues. CDR3 loop: CASSLAPAGGEQYF. Here the CDR3 DNA reads TGTGCCAGCAGCTTGGCCCCAGCGGGGGGCGAGCAGTACTTC.

In this sample, this clonotype turned up a few times. The rearrangement uses TRBV20-1 and TRBJ2-1, with TRBD2 matching 13 bases. CDR1 DFQATT and CDR2 SNEGSKA come from the germline V gene (reference sequence). V lost 1 base to trimming and J lost 3 bases; unmatched junction nucleotides: 15. The length of the CDR3 is 20 residues. CDR3 sequence: CSARGSRTSGGGLLYNEQFF. CDR3 in DNA: TGCAGTGCTAGAGGATCGCGGACTAGCGGGGGAGGCCTTCTCTACAATGAGCAGTTCTTC.

The CDR3 loop is CASSVGTLPNQPQHF. The CDR3 DNA sequence: TGTGCCAGCAGCGTCGGGACACTACCAAATCAGCCCCAGCATTTT. The chain couples TRBV9 to TRBJ1-5; weak D call: TRBD1 (6 bases). Deletions cut 2 bases from V and 4 bases from J, with 13 bases between. This CDR3 comprises 15 residues. Germline CDR1 SGDLS, CDR2 YYNGEE.

The sample holds a few counts of this clonotype. The rearrangement uses TRBV15 and TRBJ2-1, with TRBD2 identical over 7 bases. The CDR3 runs to 15 residues. Looked up from germline, CDR1 is LNHNV and CDR2 is YYDKDF (reference sequence). V lost 4 bases to trimming and J lost 8 bases; unmatched junction nucleotides: 11. The CDR3 loop is CATSNSGALYDEQFF. DNA for the CDR3: TGTGCCACCAGCAACAGCGGGGCCCTTTACGATGAGCAGTTCTTC.

The CDR3 loop reads CASSTQGGQPQHF. Here the CDR3 DNA reads TGTGCCAGTAGTACCCAGGGAGGTCAGCCCCAGCATTTT. The chain employs TRBV19 and TRBJ1-5, with a tentative D call TRBD1 (5 bases). Germline V gives CDR1 LNHDA, CDR2 SQIVND (reference sequence). This CDR3 spans 13 amino acids. Trimming shortened V by 4 bases and J by 6 bases, and 10 bases separated the two germline ends.

J is TRBJ1-5 and V is TRBV25-1; D gene ambiguous. Trimming left V 1 base short and J 6 bases short, with 7 bases between. CDR3 length: 13 amino acids. The germline V gene has CDR1 MGHDK and CDR2 SYGVNS. The chain's CDR3 is CASSESGPQPQHF. As DNA, the CDR3 is TGTGCCAGCAGTGAATCGGGTCCTCAGCCCCAGCATTTT.

The chain recombines TRBV24-1 with TRBJ1-1; weak D call: TRBD1 (5 bases). The CDR3 is 15 amino acids. V lost 4 bases and J lost 3, with 14 bases in between. Germline loops: CDR1 KGHDR, CDR2 SFDVKD. CDR3: CATSELQVWDTEAFF. CDR3 bases: TGTGCCACCAGTGAGTTACAGGTTTGGGACACTGAAGCTTTCTTT.

Regarding this clonotype: The conserved closing phenylalanine or tryptophan is absent in this CDR3, likely reflecting a read error. The chain joins TRBV10-3 to TRBJ2-1; 8 nucleotides agree with TRBD1. Trimming at V came to 6 bases and at J to 8 bases, leaving 12 bases not matched to a gene. The CDR3 totals 15 residues. The germline V gene encodes CDR1 ENHRY and CDR2 SYGVKD. The CDR3 DNA reads TGTGCCATCAGACCCGAGCAGACAGGGGCCGATGAGCAGTTCCTC. Residues: CAIRPEQTGADEQFL.

The V gene is TRBV7-8, the J gene TRBJ2-7; unclear D gene. This CDR3 is 13 amino acids long. Germline CDR1 is SGHVS and CDR2 is FQNEAQ. V shed 4 bases and J shed 2 bases, with 9 bases lying between them. CDR3 in amino acids: CASSSSGPYEQYF. The CDR3 coding sequence is TGTGCCAGCAGCTCGAGTGGGCCCTACGAGCAGTACTTC.

At least ten counts were recorded for this clonotype. The chain couples TRBV7-8 to TRBJ2-2, with D perhaps TRBD2 (7 bases). CDR1 and CDR2 (germline): SGHVS, FQNEAQ. CDR3 length: 16 amino acids. With 2 bases removed from V and 3 bases from J, the gap between germline ends came to 13 bases. The CDR3 region is CASSLLGGAYTGELFF. CDR3 DNA: TGTGCCAGCAGCTTACTTGGGGGGGCTTACACCGGGGAGCTGTTTTTT. Full variable domain (rest looked up from reference TRBV7-8 and TRBJ2-2): GAGVSQSPRYKVAKRGQDVALRCDPISGHVSLFWYQQALGQGPEFLTYFQNEAQLDKSGLPSDRFFAERPEGSVSTLKIQRTQQEDSAVYLCASSLLGGAYTGELFFGEGSRLTVL.

This chain uses TRBV19 with TRBJ1-5, with unresolved D. This CDR3 spans 14 amino acids. V lost 4 bases to trimming and J lost 5 bases, with 12 bases between them. Germline CDR1 is LNHDA and CDR2 is SQIVND (reference sequence). CDR3 residues: CASSTPDGDQPQHF. The CDR3 nucleotides read TGTGCCAGTAGTACGCCGGATGGGGATCAGCCCCAGCATTTT.

In its sample, this clonotype was seen many times. J is TRBJ1-1 and V is TRBV7-9; no firm D call. The V gene's germline CDR1 is SEHNR and CDR2 FQNEAQ (reference sequence). The CDR3 is 12 amino acids. Trimming cost V 4 bases and J 4 bases, with 7 bases left between them. As DNA, the CDR3 is TGTGCCAGCAGCTCCGGAGTCACTGAAGCTTTCTTT. Translating gives CASSSGVTEAFF. The full variable domain, rest sourced from reference TRBV7-9 and TRBJ1-1, is DTGVSQNPRHKITKRGQNVTFRCDPISEHNRLYWYRQTLGQGPEFLTYFQNEAQLEKSRLLSDRFSAERPKGSFSTLEIQRTEQGDSAMYLCASSSGVTEAFFGQGTRLTVV.

The rearrangement joins TRBV10-2 to TRBJ2-7; 7 bases map to TRBD1. CDR1 WSHSY and CDR2 SAAADI come from the germline V gene. The CDR3 loop spans 14 amino acids. V was clipped by 6 bases and J by 2 bases; unmatched bases: 7. CDR3: CASSWDSGTYEQYV. DNA of the CDR3: TGCGCCAGCAGCTGGGACAGCGGAACCTACGAGCAGTACGTC.

The chain combines TRBV2 with TRBJ2-7, with 9 bases that match TRBD1. Germline values: CDR1 SNHLY, CDR2 FYNNEI. J lost 5 bases, V lost 6 bases, and 8 bases had no gene match. The CDR3 totals 14 residues. CDR3 bases: TGTGCCAGCAGCTTAAGGGACAGGGATAACGAGCAGTACTTC. Translation gives CASSLRDRDNEQYF.

This sequence joins TRBV11-1 and TRBJ1-6, with D possibly TRBD1 on 5 matching bases. V was clipped by 3 bases and J by 7 bases, with 16 bases between them. CDR1 and CDR2 (germline): SGHAT, FQDESV (reference sequence). CDR3 size: 16 residues. The CDR3 DNA is TGTGCCAGCAGCTTGACTTTGGGGCCCGCGAATTCACCCCTCCACTTT. It translates to CASSLTLGPANSPLHF.

This clonotype was found many times. The chain uses TRBV19 and TRBJ2-7, with no clear D. The V gene lost 2 bases and the J gene lost 6 bases, with 11 bases spanning the gap. Germline CDR1 LNHDA, CDR2 SQIVND (reference sequence). The CDR3 covers 13 residues. The chain's CDR3 is CASSINEGREQYF. CDR3 in DNA: TGTGCCAGTAGTATAAATGAAGGCCGCGAGCAGTACTTC.